This TCR beta chain was sequenced for a study of blood T cell repertoires in COVID-19. The data were produced by immunoSEQ multiplex PCR, yet TCRdb's version contains in-frame clones alone and is incomplete. The table has 120,000 to 150,000 clones, around 85% seen once; the top ten hold around 8%. This clone was found once. This CDR3 is 14 amino acids long. Per the germline V gene, CDR1 is SGHTA and CDR2 is FQGNSA. The trim removed 5 bases at V and 7 bases at J, leaving 11 bases unmatched. Material for sequencing was peripheral blood. The rearrangement links TRBV7-2 to TRBJ2-7; TRBD2 aligns across 7 bases. This receptor was obtained from a woman aged 55-70 years with COVID-19, enrolled during active disease. CDR3 amino acids: CASSQQAGVGEQYF. As DNA, the CDR3 is TGTGCCAGCAGCCAACAGGCGGGGGTAGGGGAGCAGTACTTC. The variable domain in full, with the rest retrieved from reference TRBV7-2 and TRBJ2-7, is GAGVSQSPSNKVTEKGKDVELRCDPISGHTALYWYRQSLGQGLEFLIYFQGNSAPDKSGLPSDRFSAERTGGSVSTLTIQRTQQEDSAVYLCASSQQAGVGEQYFGPGTRLTVT.